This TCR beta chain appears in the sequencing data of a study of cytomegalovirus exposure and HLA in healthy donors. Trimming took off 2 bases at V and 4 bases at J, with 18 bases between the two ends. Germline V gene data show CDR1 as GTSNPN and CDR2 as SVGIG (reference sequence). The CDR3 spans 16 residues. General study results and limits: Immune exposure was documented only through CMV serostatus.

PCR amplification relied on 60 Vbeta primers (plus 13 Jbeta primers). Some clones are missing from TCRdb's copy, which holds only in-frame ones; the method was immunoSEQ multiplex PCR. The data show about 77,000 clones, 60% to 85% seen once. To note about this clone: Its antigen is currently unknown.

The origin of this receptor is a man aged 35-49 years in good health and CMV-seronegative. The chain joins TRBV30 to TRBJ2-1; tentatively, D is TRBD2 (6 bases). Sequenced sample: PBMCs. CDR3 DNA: TGTGCCTGGAGTCGCGGGACGGCAGGACTTTACAATGAGCAGTTCTTC. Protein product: CAWSRGTAGLYNEQFF.